This is a list of T cell receptor beta chains from one sample in a study of blood T cells in healthy people across ages. MiXCR, run by TCRdb on the 5' RACE reads, gives a single entry per CDR3 protein. This table holds about 830,000 distinct CDR3 sequences, approximately 59% found once. Sample: blood. The receptor source for this set is a man aged 30-40 years in good health. The CDR3 runs from the conserved cysteine through the conserved F or W. A D gene is named only where the DNA matches it firmly. Some rows mark clone size as missing; the rest say once, few, many or name a class of expanded clone.

clone_size d_call j_call v_call cdr3_nt cdr3_aa
NA TRBD2 TRBJ2-5 TRBV7-3 TGTGCCAGCAGCTTAGGAGCGGGGTTGCAAGAGACCCAGTACTTC CASSLGAGLQETQYF
once TRBD2 TRBJ2-7 TRBV9 TGTGCCAGCAGCGTAGTCGGGGGGGTGCTCGGCGAGCAGTACTTC CASSVVGGVLGEQYF
NA NA TRBJ2-6 TRBV28 TGTGCCAGCAATCAGGCTACCGCCTCTGGGGCCAACGTCCTGACTTTC CASNQATASGANVLTF
NA NA TRBJ2-5 TRBV5-1 TGCGCCAGCAGCACGACAGGAGCCTACCAAGAGACCCAGTACTTC CASSTTGAYQETQYF
NA NA TRBJ2-1 TRBV7-3 TGTGCCAGCAGCCCCCACAGGGACTACAATGAGCAGTTCTTC CASSPHRDYNEQFF
few NA TRBJ1-2 TRBV7-2 TGTGCCAGCACCATCGATATTCATAGTTTTTTCAATGGCTACACCTTC CASTIDIHSFFNGYTF
few NA TRBJ2-6 TRBV9 TGTGCCAGCAGCGCGGGGACGTCTGGGGCCAACGTCCTGACTTTC CASSAGTSGANVLTF
NA TRBD1 TRBJ1-4 TRBV4-3 TGCGCCAGCAGCCCGACAGGGATAAACGAAAAACTGTTTTTT CASSPTGINEKLFF
NA TRBD1 TRBJ1-5 TRBV20-1 TGCAGTGCTAGAACAGGGGGACGGCAGCCCCAGCATTTT CSARTGGRQPQHF
few NA TRBJ2-5 TRBV13 TGTGCCAGCAGCTTCCCTTCTTACGAGCGGGACAACCAAGAGACCCAGTACTTC CASSFPSYERDNQETQYF
many TRBD1 TRBJ2-3 TRBV7-2 TGTGCCAGCAGCTTACATTACCCGGGACAGGCGGTTGGGACAGATACGCAGTATTTT CASSLHYPGQAVGTDTQYF
few NA TRBJ1-2 TRBV6-5 TGTGCCAGCAGTTACGGACGCGGCTACACCTTC CASSYGRGYTF
many NA TRBJ2-7 TRBV9 TGTGCCAGCAGCGTAGTGGAGGGAGGCGAGCAGTACTTC CASSVVEGGEQYF
NA NA TRBJ2-1 TRBV2 TGTGCCAGCAGTGCAAGAGGGGATCACAATGAGCAGTTCTTC CASSARGDHNEQFF
NA NA TRBJ2-4 TRBV29-1 TGCAGCGTTCTTAAGGGTTTTCAAAACATTCAGTACTTC CSVLKGFQNIQYF
NA NA TRBJ2-1 TRBV20-1 TGCAGTGCCACAGACAGTTCATGGGAGCAGTTCTTC CSATDSSWEQFF
NA NA TRBJ2-7 TRBV20-1 TGCAGTGCTAGTGCCGTGCAGGGATACGAGCAGTACTTC CSASAVQGYEQYF
NA TRBD1 TRBJ2-7 TRBV29-1 TGCAGCGTCGGAGGGGGACAGGGTACCGACGAGCAGTACTTC CSVGGGQGTDEQYF
NA NA TRBJ1-1 TRBV4-3 TGCGCCAGCAGCCAAGATGTACGGAACACTGAAGCTTTCTTT CASSQDVRNTEAFF
NA NA TRBJ2-1 TRBV7-9 TGTGCCAGCAGCTTAGTTCCCAGTAAGGAAGAGTTCTTC CASSLVPSKEEFF
NA TRBD2 TRBJ2-3 TRBV7-2 TGTGCCAGCAGCTTAGGGACTAGCGTCCCAGATACGCAGTATTTT CASSLGTSVPDTQYF
NA TRBD1 TRBJ2-1 TRBV7-3 TGTGCCAGCAGCCCCGGGACAGGGTTAGGCGACAATGAGCGGTTCTTC CASSPGTGLGDNERFF
once TRBD2 TRBJ2-7 TRBV27 TGTGCCAGCAGTACCGCGGGACTAGCGCCTTTTGGGTCCCAGTACTTC CASSTAGLAPFGSQYF
NA NA TRBJ2-5 TRBV2 TGTGCCAGCAGCCAAGAGGGTGGCAAAACCCCCCGAGGGACCCAGTACTTC CASSQEGGKTPRGTQYF
NA NA TRBJ2-1 TRBV29-1 TGCAGCGTTGAGTGGGCGCTCGTTCTCGGGGACAATGAGCAGTTCTTC CSVEWALVLGDNEQFF
NA NA TRBJ2-5 TRBV7-3 TGTGCCAGCAGCTGCACGCCGTACTCGGAGACCCAGTACTTC CASSCTPYSETQYF
once TRBD1 TRBJ2-7 TRBV2 TGTGCCAGCAGTGGAGTGGACAGGAACAACGAGCAGTACTTC CASSGVDRNNEQYF
NA NA TRBJ2-1 TRBV20-1 TGCAGTGCTCGGGACCTGCAATGGTACAATGAGCAGTTCTTC CSARDLQWYNEQFF
NA NA TRBJ2-3 TRBV28 TGTGCCAGCAGTTTAGCCCCCCGCACAGATACGCAGTATTTT CASSLAPRTDTQYF
NA NA TRBJ2-7 TRBV29-1 TGCAGCGTTGAAGATACCCGGAGCTCCTACGAGCAGTACTTC CSVEDTRSSYEQYF
NA NA TRBJ2-7 TRBV29-1 TGCAGCGTGATGGGAGGAAACTCCTACGAGCAGTACTTC CSVMGGNSYEQYF
few NA TRBJ2-1 TRBV3-1 TGTGCCAGCAGCCCGGCTAGCCAACTCAATGAGCAGTTCTTC CASSPASQLNEQFF
few NA TRBJ2-6 TRBV15 TGTGCCACCAGCAGGGACTCCGTCTCTGGGGCCAACGTCCTGACTTTC CATSRDSVSGANVLTF
NA NA TRBJ2-1 TRBV29-1 TGCAGCGTTGAACGCCTTCCAAACAATGAGCAGTTCTTC CSVERLPNNEQFF